Listed below are T cell receptor beta chains from one sample, sequenced in a study of blood T cell repertoires in COVID-19. Clones were sequenced by immunoSEQ multiplex PCR, and TCRdb holds only the in-frame ones, with some missing. The sample lists approximately 96,000 clones, about 96% occurring once. The sample consisted of peripheral blood. All receptors come from a human donor with active COVID-19. The donor label of this sample is uncertain. Both conserved end residues are part of each CDR3. The D gene is left open where the match is weak. Size is omitted from some rows. Given values are once, few, many or a class for expanded clones.

TRBD1	.	TRBV27	TRBJ2-7	CASSWDRGEEQYF	TGTGCCAGCAGTTGGGACAGAGGCGAGGAACAGTACTTC
TRBD1	.	TRBV9	TRBJ1-2	CASSVGGQGIGYTF	TGTGCCAGCAGCGTAGGGGGACAGGGGATCGGCTACACCTTC
.	.	TRBV6-2/TRBV6-3	TRBJ2-3	CASSFLLLGSTDTQYF	TGTGCCAGCAGTTTTCTACTACTAGGTAGCACAGATACGCAGTATTTT
.	once	TRBV4-1	TRBJ1-2	CASTRLVGYGYTF	TGCGCCAGCACCCGGTTGGTCGGCTATGGCTACACCTTC
.	.	TRBV7-9	TRBJ1-2	CASSLEALGGYLYGYTF	TGTGCCAGCAGCTTAGAGGCCCTGGGGGGGTACCTCTATGGCTACACCTTC
.	.	TRBV7-9	TRBJ2-7	CASSLLGATVGYEQYF	TGTGCCAGCAGCTTACTAGGGGCGACAGTCGGTTACGAGCAGTACTTC
.	.	TRBV27	TRBJ1-6	CASTMGRVGSPLHF	TGTGCCAGCACGATGGGCCGAGTGGGCTCACCCCTCCACTTT
.	.	TRBV12-2	TRBJ2-2	CASRVRRGSTGELFF	TGTGCAAGTCGCGTAAGGCGGGGGAGCACCGGGGAGCTGTTTTTT
.	.	TRBV15	TRBJ2-3	CATSSFPGGHSDTQYF	TGTGCCACCAGCAGTTTCCCCGGGGGGCATTCAGATACGCAGTATTTT
TRBD1	.	TRBV11-3	TRBJ1-2	CASSLDLRTGSVGYTF	TGTGCCAGCAGCTTAGATCTACGGACAGGGTCGGTTGGCTACACCTTC
.	.	TRBV12-5	TRBJ2-1	CASGSGESSYNEQFF	TGTGCTAGTGGTTCCGGGGAAAGCTCCTACAATGAGCAGTTCTTC
.	.	TRBV10-3	TRBJ2-7	CAISDGQTQNYEQYF	TGTGCCATCAGTGACGGACAGACCCAAAACTACGAGCAGTACTTC
.	.	TRBV9	TRBJ2-4	CASSVGGPGNIQYF	TGTGCCAGCAGCGTAGGGGGGCCGGGGAACATTCAGTACTTC
.	.	TRBV7-9	TRBJ2-7	CASSLSGYEQYF	TGTGCCAGCAGCTTAAGCGGCTACGAGCAGTACTTC
TRBD2	.	TRBV5-1	TRBJ2-3	CASSFQRGGQDTQYF	TGCGCCAGCAGCTTTCAGCGGGGGGGCCAAGATACGCAGTATTTT
.	.	TRBV29-1	TRBJ1-2	CSVVGAGGYTF	TGCAGCGTTGTTGGGGCAGGGGGCTACACCTTC
.	.	TRBV19	TRBJ1-5	CASSLEVTQGQPQHF	TGTGCCAGTAGTCTCGAGGTGACACAGGGTCAGCCCCAGCATTTT
.	.	TRBV19	TRBJ1-5	CASSISNRVQPQHF	TGTGCCAGTAGTATCTCAAACAGGGTTCAGCCCCAGCATTTT
.	.	TRBV19	TRBJ1-5	CASKADRQPQHF	TGTGCCAGTAAAGCTGACAGACAGCCCCAGCATTTT
TRBD2	once	TRBV27	TRBJ2-1	CASSPVTRGGAGEQFF	TGTGCCAGCAGTCCTGTAACTCGCGGGGGGGCCGGGGAGCAGTTCTTC
TRBD2	.	TRBV10-3	TRBJ2-3	CAISESTRTSGGALDTQYF	TGTGCCATCAGTGAGTCGACAAGAACTAGCGGGGGGGCGCTAGATACGCAGTATTTT
TRBD2	once	TRBV7-9	TRBJ2-7	CASSNRGGSSYEQYF	TGTGCCAGCAGCAACCGGGGGGGGAGCTCCTACGAGCAGTACTTC
.	.	TRBV7-2	TRBJ2-3	CASSLGPTPTDTQYF	TGTGCCAGCAGCCTGGGGCCTACCCCCACAGATACGCAGTATTTT
.	once	TRBV5-5	TRBJ2-7	CASSLGDLGEQYF	TGTGCCAGCAGCTTGGGGGACTTAGGGGAGCAGTACTTC
.	.	TRBV15	TRBJ1-2	CATSRDRIQAGWDYGYTF	TGTGCCACCAGCAGAGATCGTATTCAAGCAGGGTGGGACTATGGCTACACCTTC
TRBD2	once	TRBV28	TRBJ2-7	CASSFPASGRATYEQYF	TGTGCCAGCAGTTTCCCGGCGAGCGGGAGGGCCACCTACGAGCAGTACTTC
TRBD1	.	TRBV3-1/TRBV3-2	TRBJ2-3	CASSQGITGTGRETQYF	TGTGCCAGCAGCCAGGGGATCACCGGGACAGGGCGAGAGACGCAGTATTTT
.	.	TRBV4-1	TRBJ2-7	CASSQDRSTHREQYF	TGCGCCAGCAGCCAAGATCGGTCCACACACAGGGAGCAGTACTTC
.	once	TRBV7-8	TRBJ2-5	CASTTRERQETQYF	TGTGCCAGCACCACCAGAGAGCGGCAAGAGACCCAGTACTTC
.	.	TRBV6-5	TRBJ2-2	CASSLPSGELFF	TGTGCCAGCAGCCTCCCGTCGGGGGAGCTGTTTTTT
.	.	TRBV15	TRBJ2-1	CATSRENSLGLVQFF	TGTGCCACCAGCAGAGAGAATAGCCTCGGTTTGGTGCAGTTCTTC
TRBD1	.	TRBV15	TRBJ2-7	CATSRAGTGGRDEQYF	TGTGCCACCAGCAGAGCCGGGACAGGGGGCCGAGACGAGCAGTACTTC
.	.	TRBV9	TRBJ2-1	CASSATSEQFF	TGTGCCAGCAGCGCTACTAGTGAGCAGTTCTTC
TRBD1	.	TRBV29-1	TRBJ2-3	CSVARGTGGTDTQYF	TGCAGCGTTGCCCGTGGGACAGGGGGCACAGATACGCAGTATTTT
.	.	TRBV6-1	TRBJ2-7	CASSELGRAPHEQYF	TGTGCCAGCAGTGAACTGGGCAGGGCACCCCACGAGCAGTACTTC
.	.	TRBV27	TRBJ2-5	CASSLSGTTASETQYF	TGTGCCAGCAGTTTAAGCGGGACAACTGCATCAGAGACCCAGTACTTC
.	.	TRBV7-9	TRBJ1-2	CANSRELYGYTF	TGTGCCAACAGCAGGGAACTCTATGGCTACACCTTC
TRBD1	.	TRBV6-5	TRBJ1-4	CASTFRDREEKLFF	TGTGCCAGCACCTTCCGGGACAGGGAAGAAAAACTGTTTTTT
TRBD2	.	TRBV9	TRBJ2-3	CASSALAGGRPDTQYF	TGTGCCAGCAGCGCTCTAGCGGGAGGGAGGCCAGATACGCAGTATTTT
TRBD1	.	TRBV11-3	TRBJ2-1	CASSTRTGGYDEQFF	TGTGCCAGCAGCACACGGACAGGGGGCTACGATGAGCAGTTCTTC
.	.	TRBV2	TRBJ2-2	CASSEDAPPRTGELFF	TGTGCCAGCAGTGAGGATGCGCCTCCGAGGACCGGGGAGCTGTTTTTT
TRBD1	.	TRBV6-6	TRBJ1-6	CASRDRVFPNSPLHF	TGTGCCAGCAGGGACAGGGTTTTCCCTAATTCACCCCTCCACTTT
TRBD2	.	TRBV19	TRBJ2-1	CASARGSGRGNEQFF	TGTGCCAGTGCTCGAGGCAGCGGGAGAGGGAATGAGCAGTTCTTC
TRBD2	.	TRBV6-2/TRBV6-3	TRBJ2-5	CASSDPSGGFQETQYF	TGTGCCAGCAGTGACCCTAGCGGGGGATTCCAAGAGACCCAGTACTTC
TRBD1	.	TRBV10-1	TRBJ2-5	CASSEPDRGETQYF	TGCGCCAGCAGTGAGCCGGACAGGGGGGAGACCCAGTACTTC
TRBD1	.	TRBV7-9	TRBJ1-2	CASSNTGGGDGYTF	TGTGCCAGCAGCAATACAGGGGGCGGGGATGGCTACACCTTC
.	.	TRBV7-6	TRBJ2-5	CASSLNDPGVGETQYF	TGTGCCAGCAGCTTAAATGATCCGGGAGTGGGGGAGACCCAGTACTTC
.	.	TRBV20-1	TRBJ1-2	CSARGTGDYTF	TGCAGTGCTAGAGGGACCGGGGACTACACCTTC
TRBD1	.	TRBV5-1	TRBJ2-1	CASSLAQGARYNEQFF	TGCGCCAGCAGCTTGGCCCAGGGGGCGAGATACAATGAGCAGTTCTTC
TRBD1	.	TRBV6-5	TRBJ2-7	CASSYSTPGQGYEQYF	TGTGCCAGCAGTTACTCGACCCCGGGACAGGGCTACGAGCAGTACTTC
TRBD2	.	TRBV7-2	TRBJ2-7	CASSLTGTSGAYEQYF	TGTGCCAGCAGCTTAACTGGGACTAGCGGGGCCTACGAGCAGTACTTC
.	.	TRBV4-1	TRBJ1-1	CASSSLTLEAFF	TGCGCCAGCAGCTCACTAACCTTAGAAGCTTTCTTT
.	.	TRBV4-1	TRBJ1-5	CASSQEADLGPQHF	TGCGCCAGCAGCCAAGAGGCGGACTTAGGGCCCCAGCATTTT
.	.	TRBV18	TRBJ2-4	CASSPPSLAKNIQYF	TGTGCCAGCTCACCACCGTCACTAGCCAAAAACATTCAGTACTTC
.	once	TRBV20-1	TRBJ1-1	CSATDRRSNTEAFF	TGCAGTGCTACTGACAGGCGATCGAACACTGAAGCTTTCTTT
TRBD1	.	TRBV19	TRBJ2-7	CASSIVPTGDYEQYF	TGTGCCAGTAGTATAGTCCCGACAGGGGACTACGAGCAGTACTTC
.	.	TRBV3-1/TRBV3-2	TRBJ1-1	CASSQEWSTEAFF	TGTGCCAGCAGCCAAGAATGGAGCACTGAAGCTTTCTTT
TRBD1	.	TRBV6-6	TRBJ1-6	CASTETGVGSPLHF	TGTGCCAGCACCGAGACAGGGGTCGGTTCACCCCTCCACTTT
TRBD2	.	TRBV19	TRBJ2-1	CASSIVLVAGGGRGEQFF	TGTGCCAGTAGTATAGTGTTGGTCGCGGGAGGGGGACGCGGTGAGCAGTTCTTC
TRBD1	.	TRBV13	TRBJ1-4	CASSLTGAAPNEKLFF	TGTGCCAGCAGCCTCACAGGGGCCGCGCCTAATGAAAAACTGTTTTTT